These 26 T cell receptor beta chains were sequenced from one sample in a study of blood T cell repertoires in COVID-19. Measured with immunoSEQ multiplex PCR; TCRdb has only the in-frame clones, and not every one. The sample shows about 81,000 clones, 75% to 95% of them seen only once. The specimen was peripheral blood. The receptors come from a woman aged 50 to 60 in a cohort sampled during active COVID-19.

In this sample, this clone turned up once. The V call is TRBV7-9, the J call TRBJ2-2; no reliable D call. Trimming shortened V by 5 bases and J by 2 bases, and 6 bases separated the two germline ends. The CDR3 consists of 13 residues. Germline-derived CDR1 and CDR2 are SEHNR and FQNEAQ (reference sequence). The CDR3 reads CASSLTNTGELFF. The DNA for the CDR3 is TGTGCCAGCAGCCTTACTAACACCGGGGAGCTGTTTTTT.

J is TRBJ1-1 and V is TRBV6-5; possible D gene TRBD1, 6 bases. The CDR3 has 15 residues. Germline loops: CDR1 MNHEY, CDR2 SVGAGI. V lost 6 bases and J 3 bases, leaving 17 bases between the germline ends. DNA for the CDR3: TGTGCCAGCAGCAGCGCTGGGGAGGGGGACACTGAAGCTTTCTTT. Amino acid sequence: CASSSAGEGDTEAFF.

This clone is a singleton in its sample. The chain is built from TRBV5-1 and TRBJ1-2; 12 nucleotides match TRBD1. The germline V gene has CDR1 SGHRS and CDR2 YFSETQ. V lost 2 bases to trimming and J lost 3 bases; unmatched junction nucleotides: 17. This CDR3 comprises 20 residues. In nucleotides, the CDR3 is TGCGCCAGCAGCTTCTCCGGGACAGGGGGCGCCCTTTTTGGAGACTATGGCTACACCTTC. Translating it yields CASSFSGTGGALFGDYGYTF.

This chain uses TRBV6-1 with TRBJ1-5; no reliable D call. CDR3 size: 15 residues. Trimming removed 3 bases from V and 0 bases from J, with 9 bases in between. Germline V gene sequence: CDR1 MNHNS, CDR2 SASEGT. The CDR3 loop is CASSDGRHSNQPQHF. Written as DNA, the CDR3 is TGTGCCAGCAGTGATGGGAGGCATAGCAATCAGCCCCAGCATTTT.

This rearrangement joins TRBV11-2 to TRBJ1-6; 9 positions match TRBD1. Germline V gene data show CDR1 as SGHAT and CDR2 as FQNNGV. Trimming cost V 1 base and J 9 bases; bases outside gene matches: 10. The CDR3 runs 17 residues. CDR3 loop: CASSLVPGQGVGSPLHF. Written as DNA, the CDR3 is TGTGCCAGCAGCTTAGTCCCGGGACAGGGAGTAGGTTCACCCCTCCACTTT.

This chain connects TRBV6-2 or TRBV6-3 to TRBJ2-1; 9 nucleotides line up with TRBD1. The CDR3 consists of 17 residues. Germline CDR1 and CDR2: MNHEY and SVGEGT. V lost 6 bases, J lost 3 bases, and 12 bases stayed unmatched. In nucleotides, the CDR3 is TGTGCCAGCAGCCCTAACCCGACAGGGGGGGGCTACAATGAGCAGTTCTTC. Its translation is CASSPNPTGGGYNEQFF.

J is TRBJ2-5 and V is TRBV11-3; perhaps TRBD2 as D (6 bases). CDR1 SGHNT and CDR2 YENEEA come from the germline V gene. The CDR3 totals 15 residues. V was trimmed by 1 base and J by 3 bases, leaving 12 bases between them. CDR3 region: CASSLVGGIKETQYF. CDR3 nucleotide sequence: TGTGCCAGCAGCTTAGTCGGGGGTATCAAAGAGACCCAGTACTTC.

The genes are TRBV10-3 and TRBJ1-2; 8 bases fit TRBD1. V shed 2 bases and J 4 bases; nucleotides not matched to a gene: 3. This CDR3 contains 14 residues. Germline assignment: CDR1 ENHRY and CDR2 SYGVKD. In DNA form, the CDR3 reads TGTGCCATCAGTGAGCTGACAGGGGTCTATGGCTACACCTTC. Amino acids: CAISELTGVYGYTF.

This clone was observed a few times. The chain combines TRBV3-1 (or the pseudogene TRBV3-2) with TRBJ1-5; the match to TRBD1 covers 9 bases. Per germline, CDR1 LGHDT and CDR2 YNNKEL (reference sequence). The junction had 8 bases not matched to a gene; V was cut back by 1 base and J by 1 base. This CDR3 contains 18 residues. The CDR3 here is CASSQAGQGSGSNQPQHF. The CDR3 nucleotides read TGTGCCAGCAGCCAAGCGGGACAGGGCTCGGGGAGCAATCAGCCCCAGCATTTT.

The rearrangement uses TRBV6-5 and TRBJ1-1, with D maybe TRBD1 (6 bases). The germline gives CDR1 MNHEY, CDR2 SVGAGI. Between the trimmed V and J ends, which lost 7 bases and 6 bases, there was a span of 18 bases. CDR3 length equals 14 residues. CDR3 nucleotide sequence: TGTGCCAGCACTCAAGTACAGGGCTGGTCTGAAGCTTTCTTT. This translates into CASTQVQGWSEAFF.

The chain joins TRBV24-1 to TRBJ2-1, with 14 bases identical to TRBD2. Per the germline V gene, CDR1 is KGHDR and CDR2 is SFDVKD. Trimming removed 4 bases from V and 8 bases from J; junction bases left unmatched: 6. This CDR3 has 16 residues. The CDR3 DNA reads TGTGCCACCAGTGAGGGGGGACTAGCGGGAGTTTATGAGCAGTTCTTC. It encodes CATSEGGLAGVYEQFF.

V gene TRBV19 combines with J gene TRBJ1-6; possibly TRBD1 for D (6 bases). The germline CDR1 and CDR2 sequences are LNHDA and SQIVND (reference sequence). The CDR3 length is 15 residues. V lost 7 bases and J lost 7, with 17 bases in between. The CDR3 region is CASTNWGRGNSPLHF. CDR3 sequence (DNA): TGTGCCAGTACCAACTGGGGGCGAGGGAATTCACCCCTCCACTTT.

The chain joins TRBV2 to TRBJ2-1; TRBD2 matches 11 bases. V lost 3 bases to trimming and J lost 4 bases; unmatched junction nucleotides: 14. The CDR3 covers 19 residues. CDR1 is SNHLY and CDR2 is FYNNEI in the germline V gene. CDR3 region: CASSDLMGGTSGRYNEQFF. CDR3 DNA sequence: TGTGCCAGCAGTGACCTCATGGGGGGGACTAGCGGACGTTACAATGAGCAGTTCTTC. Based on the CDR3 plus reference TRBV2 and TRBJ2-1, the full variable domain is EPEVTQTPSHQVTQMGQEVILRCVPISNHLYFYWYRQILGQKVEFLVSFYNNEISEKSEIFDDQFSVERPDGSNFTLKIRSTKLEDSAMYFCASSDLMGGTSGRYNEQFFGPGTRLTVL.

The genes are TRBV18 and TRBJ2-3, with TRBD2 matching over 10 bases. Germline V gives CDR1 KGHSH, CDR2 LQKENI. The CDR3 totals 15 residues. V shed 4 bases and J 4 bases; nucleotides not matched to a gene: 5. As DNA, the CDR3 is TGTGCCAGCTCACTGAATAGCGGGAGGTCAGATACGCAGTATTTT. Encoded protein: CASSLNSGRSDTQYF. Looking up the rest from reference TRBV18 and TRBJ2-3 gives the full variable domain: NAGVMQNPRHLVRRRGQEARLRCSPMKGHSHVYWYRQLPEEGLKFMVYLQKENIIDESGMPKERFSAEFPKEGPSILRIQQVVRGDSAAYFCASSLNSGRSDTQYFGPGTRLTVL.

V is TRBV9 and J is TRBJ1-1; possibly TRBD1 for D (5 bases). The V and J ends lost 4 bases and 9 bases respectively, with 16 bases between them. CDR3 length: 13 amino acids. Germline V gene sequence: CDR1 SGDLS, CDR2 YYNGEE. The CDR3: CASSRGGGTQAFF. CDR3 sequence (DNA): TGTGCCAGCAGCAGGGGCGGGGGGACCCAAGCTTTCTTT. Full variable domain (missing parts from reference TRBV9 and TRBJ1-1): DSGVTQTPKHLITATGQRVTLRCSPRSGDLSVYWYQQSLDQGLQFLIQYYNGEERAKGNILERFSAQQFPDLHSELNLSSLELGDSALYFCASSRGGGTQAFFGQGTRLTVV.

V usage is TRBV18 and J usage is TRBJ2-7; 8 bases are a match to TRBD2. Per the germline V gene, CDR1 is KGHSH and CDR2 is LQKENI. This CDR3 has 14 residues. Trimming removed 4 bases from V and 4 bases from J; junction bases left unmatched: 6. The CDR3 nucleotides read TGTGCCAGCTCACGCGGGGGGCCCCAATACGAGCAGTACTTC. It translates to CASSRGGPQYEQYF.

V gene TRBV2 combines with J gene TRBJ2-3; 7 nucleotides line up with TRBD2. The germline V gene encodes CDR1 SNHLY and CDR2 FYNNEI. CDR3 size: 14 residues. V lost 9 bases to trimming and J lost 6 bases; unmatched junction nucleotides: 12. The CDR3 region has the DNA TGTGCCAGGGCGGGAGCAGGCGGGCGGGATACGCAGTATTTT. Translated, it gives CARAGAGGRDTQYF.

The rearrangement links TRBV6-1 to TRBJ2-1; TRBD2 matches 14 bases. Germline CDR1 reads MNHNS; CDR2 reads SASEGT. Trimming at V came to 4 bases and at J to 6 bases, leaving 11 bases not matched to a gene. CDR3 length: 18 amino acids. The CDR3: CASSAKTGTSGRFNEQFF. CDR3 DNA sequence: TGTGCCAGCAGTGCGAAGACCGGGACTAGCGGGAGATTCAATGAGCAGTTCTTC.

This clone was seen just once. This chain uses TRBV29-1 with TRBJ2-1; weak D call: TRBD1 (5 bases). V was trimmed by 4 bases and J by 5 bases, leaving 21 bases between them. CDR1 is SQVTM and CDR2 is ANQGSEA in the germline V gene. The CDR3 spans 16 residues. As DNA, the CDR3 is TGCAGCGTTGGGGGCGTCGGAACCCAGAGGAACAATGAGCAGTTCTTC. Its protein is CSVGGVGTQRNNEQFF.

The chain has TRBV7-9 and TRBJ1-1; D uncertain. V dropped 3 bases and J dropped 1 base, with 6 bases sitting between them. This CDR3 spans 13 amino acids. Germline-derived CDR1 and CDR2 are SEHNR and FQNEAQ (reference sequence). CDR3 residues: CASSFGENTEAFF. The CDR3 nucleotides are TGTGCCAGCAGCTTCGGAGAGAACACTGAAGCTTTCTTT.

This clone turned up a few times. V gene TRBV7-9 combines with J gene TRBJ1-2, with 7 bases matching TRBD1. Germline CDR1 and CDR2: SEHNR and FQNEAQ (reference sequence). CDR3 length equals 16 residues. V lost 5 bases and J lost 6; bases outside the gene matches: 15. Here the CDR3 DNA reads TGTGCCAGCAGCCGTCCCGGACAGGAGAAAGGTGATGGCTACACCTTC. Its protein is CASSRPGQEKGDGYTF.

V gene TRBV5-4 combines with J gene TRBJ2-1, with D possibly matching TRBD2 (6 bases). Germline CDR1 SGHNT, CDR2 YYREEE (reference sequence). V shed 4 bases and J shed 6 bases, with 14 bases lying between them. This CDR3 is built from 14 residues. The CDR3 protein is CASSGAGSPNEQFF. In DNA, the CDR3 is TGTGCCAGCAGCGGGGCGGGGAGCCCCAATGAGCAGTTCTTC.

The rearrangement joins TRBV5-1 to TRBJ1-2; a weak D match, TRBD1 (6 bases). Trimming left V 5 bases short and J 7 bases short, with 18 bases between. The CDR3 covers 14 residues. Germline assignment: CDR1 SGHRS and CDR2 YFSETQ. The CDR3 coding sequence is TGCGCCAGCAGTTATTTGACAGGACCTTCTGGCTACACCTTC. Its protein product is CASSYLTGPSGYTF.

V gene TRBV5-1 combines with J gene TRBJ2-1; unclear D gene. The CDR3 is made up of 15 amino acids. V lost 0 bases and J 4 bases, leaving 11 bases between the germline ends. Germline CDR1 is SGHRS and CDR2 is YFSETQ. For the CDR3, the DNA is TGCGCCAGCAGCTTGGGGAGTTTTTGGTACAATGAGCAGTTCTTC. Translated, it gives CASSLGSFWYNEQFF.

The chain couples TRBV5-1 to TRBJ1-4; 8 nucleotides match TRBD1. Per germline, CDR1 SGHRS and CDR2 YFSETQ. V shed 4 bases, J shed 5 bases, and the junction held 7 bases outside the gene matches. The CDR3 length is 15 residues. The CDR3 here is CASSTGTGFNEKLFF. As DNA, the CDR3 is TGCGCCAGCAGCACCGGGACAGGCTTCAATGAAAAACTGTTTTTT.

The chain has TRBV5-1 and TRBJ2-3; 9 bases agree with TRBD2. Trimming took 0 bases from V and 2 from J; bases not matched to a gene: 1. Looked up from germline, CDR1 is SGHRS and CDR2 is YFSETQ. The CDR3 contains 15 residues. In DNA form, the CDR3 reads TGCGCCAGCAGCTTGGTAGCGGGGGCCACAGATACGCAGTATTTT. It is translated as CASSLVAGATDTQYF.